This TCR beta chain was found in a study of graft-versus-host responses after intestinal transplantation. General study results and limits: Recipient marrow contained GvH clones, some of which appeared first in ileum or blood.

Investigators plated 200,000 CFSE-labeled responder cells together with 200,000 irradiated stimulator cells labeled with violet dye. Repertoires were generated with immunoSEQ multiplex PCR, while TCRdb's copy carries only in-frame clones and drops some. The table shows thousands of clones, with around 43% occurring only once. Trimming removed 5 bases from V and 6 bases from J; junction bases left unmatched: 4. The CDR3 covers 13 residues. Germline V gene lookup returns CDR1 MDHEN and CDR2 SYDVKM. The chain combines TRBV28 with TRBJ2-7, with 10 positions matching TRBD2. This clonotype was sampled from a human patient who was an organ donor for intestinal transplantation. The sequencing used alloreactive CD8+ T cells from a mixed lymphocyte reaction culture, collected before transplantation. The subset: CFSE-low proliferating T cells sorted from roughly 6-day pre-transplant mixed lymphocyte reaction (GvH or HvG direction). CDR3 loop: CASSPTSGAEQYF. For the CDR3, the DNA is TGTGCCAGCAGTCCAACTAGCGGGGCCGAGCAGTACTTC.